This TCR beta chain was retrieved from a study of post-analysis software for immune sequencing data. Turning to the study itself: Disease trajectories encompassed relapsing-remitting, secondary progressive and progressive-relapsing multiple sclerosis.

Germline CDR1 and CDR2: LNHNV and YYDKDF (reference sequence). The CDR3 length is 13 residues. Trimming cost V 1 base and J 7 bases, with 8 bases left between them. In regard to this clonotype: Its target is unknown.

TCR beta cDNA libraries had unique molecular identifiers. About 500,000 cDNA molecules were obtained from roughly 1 to 10 million T cells. MiXCR, run by TCRdb on the PCR reads, gives a single entry per CDR3 protein. The sample has hundreds of thousands of distinct CDR3 sequences; 25% to 30% are singletons. Points from the study as a whole: Four or five TRBV segments (TRBV5-6, TRBV5-1 and TRBV20-1 among them) occurred more frequently in patients than in controls. Relative to controls, patients with multiple sclerosis showed significantly lower normalized Chao1 diversity.

The chain uses TRBV15 and TRBJ2-1; the D is unclear. The specimen sequenced was blood. This sequence was found in a girl between 10 and 17 years old with multiple sclerosis. The CDR3 DNA reads TGTGCCACCAGCAGAGTTTATTGGAATGAGCAGTTCTTC. Encoded protein: CATSRVYWNEQFF.